These 25 T cell receptor beta chains were sequenced from one sample in a study of response to subunit inactivated influenza vaccine. TCRdb recomputed calls from the RT-PCR reads with MiXCR, one row per CDR3 protein. The table records 650,000 to 800,000 distinct CDR3 sequences, roughly 14% of them present only once. The sequencing here drew on PBMCs from blood, taken about 14 days before vaccination. Receptors were obtained from a man aged 45-65 years who received an inactivated influenza vaccine.

The chain joins TRBV4-1 to TRBJ1-3; 12 bases match TRBD1. Germline V gives CDR1 MGHRA, CDR2 YSYEKL. This CDR3 region has 18 residues. Trimming removed 0 bases from V and 2 bases from J; junction bases left unmatched: 5. The DNA for the CDR3 is TGCGCCAGCAGCCAAGAGGGACAGGGGGCGATAGCTGGAAACACCATATATTTT. Protein sequence: CASSQEGQGAIAGNTIYF.

In its sample, this clonotype was seen a few times. This chain joins TRBV20-1 and TRBJ2-3; a possible D gene is TRBD2 (5 bases). Trimming removed 0 bases from V and 0 bases from J, with 16 bases in between. The CDR3 spans 17 residues. Germline V gene sequence: CDR1 DFQATT, CDR2 SNEGSKA (reference sequence). The CDR3 DNA follows: TGCAGTGCTAGAGATCGGGTCGGACGGACTAGCACAGATACGCAGTATTTT. This codes for CSARDRVGRTSTDTQYF.

This rearrangement joins TRBV4-3 to TRBJ2-2, with D uncertain. The V gene's germline CDR1 is LGHNA and CDR2 YSLEER. The CDR3 extends over 16 amino acids. Trimming took 0 bases from V and 4 from J, leaving 12 bases between them. The CDR3 loop is CASSQEPPTATGELFF. The DNA for the CDR3 is TGCGCCAGCAGCCAAGAACCCCCGACTGCCACCGGGGAGCTGTTTTTT.

This clonotype appeared many times. The J gene is TRBJ1-3, the V gene TRBV28, with a weak D call TRBD1 (6 bases). CDR1 and CDR2 from the germline V gene are MDHEN and SYDVKM. V lost 4 bases, J lost 0 bases, and 13 bases lay in between. The CDR3 spans 16 residues. CDR3 DNA sequence: TGTGCCAGCAGTTCCGGCGGGGGCGTCTCTGGAAACACCATATATTTT. As protein: CASSSGGGVSGNTIYF.

This clonotype appeared many times. This chain uses TRBV19 with TRBJ2-5; D uncertain. Germline V gene data show CDR1 as LNHDA and CDR2 as SQIVND (reference sequence). This CDR3 has 16 amino acids. V was trimmed by 3 bases and J by 2 bases, leaving 16 bases between them. For the CDR3, the DNA is TGTGCCAGTAGTATCTGGGGTCGACAAATTCAAGAGACCCAGTACTTC. Its translation is CASSIWGRQIQETQYF.

In its sample, this clonotype was seen a few times. This chain links TRBV11-2 with TRBJ2-3; 7 nucleotides align to TRBD2. Germline V gene data show CDR1 as SGHAT and CDR2 as FQNNGV. The V gene end was trimmed by 6 bases and the J gene end by 11 bases; junction bases not matched to a gene: 23. CDR3 length: 17 amino acids. This CDR3 reads CASRGLGAPAGVPGQYF. The CDR3 DNA reads as TGTGCCAGCAGGGGGTTGGGAGCTCCCGCGGGAGTGCCAGGGCAGTATTTT.

This sequence joins TRBV20-1 and TRBJ2-5; D perhaps matches TRBD2 (5 bases). The CDR3 loop spans 16 amino acids. The germline V gene has CDR1 DFQATT and CDR2 SNEGSKA (reference sequence). Trimming removed 3 bases from V and 2 bases from J, with 19 bases in between. The CDR3 region is CSASRESGSWQETQYF. CDR3 DNA: TGCAGTGCTAGTCGTGAGTCGGGGTCGTGGCAAGAGACCCAGTACTTC.

This clonotype has just a few counts. The chain is built from TRBV15 and TRBJ2-1; 9 nucleotides agree with TRBD2. CDR1 and CDR2 (germline): LNHNV, YYDKDF (reference sequence). This CDR3 spans 15 amino acids. V shed 3 bases and J 10 bases; nucleotides not matched to a gene: 10. The CDR3 nucleotides read TGTGCCACCAGCAGGGGCGGCGGGAGGGCAGGGGAGCAGTTCTTC. It specifies CATSRGGGRAGEQFF.

Ten or more counts support this clonotype. This chain joins TRBV4-1 and TRBJ1-4; D is possibly TRBD1 (5 bases). The V end lost 0 bases, the J end lost 6 bases, and 11 bases lay between the germline ends. The germline CDR1 and CDR2 sequences are MGHRA and YSYEKL. The CDR3 has 15 residues. The CDR3 coding sequence is TGCGCCAGCAGCCAAGATGGAAGGGACGATGAAAAACTGTTTTTT. This encodes CASSQDGRDDEKLFF.

The chain links TRBV6-2 or TRBV6-3 to TRBJ2-5; possibly TRBD2 for D (6 bases). Germline loops: CDR1 MNHEY, CDR2 SVGEGT. Between the trimmed V and J ends, which lost 6 bases and 3 bases, there was a span of 32 bases. The CDR3 runs to 20 residues. CDR3 bases: TGTGCCAGCAGATCCATCCGCGGAACCAGGGTTGTGGGGGGAAAAGAGACCCAGTACTTC. Translation: CASRSIRGTRVVGGKETQYF.

This chain uses TRBV5-6 with TRBJ2-1; D perhaps matches TRBD2 (6 bases). This CDR3 contains 14 residues. CDR1 SGHDT and CDR2 YYEEEE come from the germline V gene. Trimming left V 4 bases short and J 7 bases short, with 15 bases between. CDR3 loop: CASSPGGLENEQFF. The CDR3 coding sequence is TGTGCCAGCAGCCCCGGAGGGCTAGAAAATGAGCAGTTCTTC.

There are a few counts of this clonotype. CDR3 DNA: TGTGCCATCAGTCAAGACAGGGAGACTGAAGCTTTCTTT. Its translation: CAISQDRETEAFF. The chain uses TRBV10-3 and TRBJ1-1; 7 bases map to TRBD1. The CDR3 runs 13 residues. The V and J ends lost 5 bases and 5 bases, in that order; junction bases with no gene match: 5. Looked up from germline, CDR1 is ENHRY and CDR2 is SYGVKD.

This clonotype was seen at least ten times. This sequence joins TRBV7-2 and TRBJ2-7; D tentatively fits TRBD1 or TRBD2 (5 bases each). CDR3 length equals 14 residues. Trimming took 1 base from V and 6 from J, leaving 13 bases between them. Looked up from germline, CDR1 is SGHTA and CDR2 is FQGNSA. This chain's CDR3 is CASSLGFWGSEQYF. In DNA form, the CDR3 reads TGTGCCAGCAGCTTAGGTTTCTGGGGGAGCGAGCAGTACTTC.

V is TRBV24-1 and J is TRBJ2-3; D gene unclear. Germline V gene data show CDR1 as KGHDR and CDR2 as SFDVKD. The CDR3 contains 16 residues. The ends were cut back, 3 bases at V and 5 bases at J, with 17 bases in the middle. The CDR3 DNA is TGTGCCACCAGTGATCCGGGCCTACGAGCAGGAGATACGCAGTATTTT. Protein sequence: CATSDPGLRAGDTQYF.

With respect to this clonotype: A clone one base away is much larger, so this may be a read error. This chain uses TRBV12-3 or TRBV12-4 with TRBJ2-7; the D gene is possibly TRBD2 (5 bases). The CDR3 covers 14 residues. CDR3 protein: CTSSRSGRGYEQYF. Here the CDR3 DNA reads TGTACCAGCTCTAGATCGGGAAGAGGCTACGAGCAGTACTTC.

The J gene is TRBJ2-1, the V gene TRBV5-1; possibly TRBD1 for D (6 bases). This CDR3 has 14 amino acids. Trimming took 1 base from V and 9 from J, leaving 14 bases between them. Germline V gene data show CDR1 as SGHRS and CDR2 as YFSETQ. Here the CDR3 DNA reads TGCGCCAGCAGCTTGCGCCAGGGGAACAGTGAGCAGTTCTTC. It encodes CASSLRQGNSEQFF.

This clonotype appeared a few times. The CDR3 DNA sequence: TGTGCCTGGAGTATCGGGGACAGGGGGCAGCCCCAGCATTTT. Translating gives CAWSIGDRGQPQHF. J is TRBJ1-5 and V is TRBV30, with 11 bases identical to TRBD1. The V gene end was trimmed by 2 bases and the J gene end by 7 bases; junction bases not matched to a gene: 4. Germline V gene lookup returns CDR1 GTSNPN and CDR2 SVGIG (reference sequence). The CDR3 totals 14 residues.

In DNA form, the CDR3 reads TGTGCCACCAGTGATTTGAAGGCTAGCGGAACTACAGATACGCAGTATTTT. This sequence encodes CATSDLKASGTTDTQYF. The chain links TRBV24-1 to TRBJ2-3; 7 bases match TRBD2. The junction had 8 bases not matched to a gene; V was cut back by 0 bases and J by 3 bases. The germline CDR1 and CDR2 sequences are KGHDR and SFDVKD. This CDR3 is built from 17 residues.

The chain couples TRBV28 to TRBJ1-1; D might be TRBD1 (6 bases). This CDR3 has 17 residues. Per the germline V gene, CDR1 is MDHEN and CDR2 is SYDVKM. The ends were cut back, 4 bases at V and 4 bases at J, with 22 bases in the middle. The CDR3 nucleotides are TGTGCCAGCAGTTACTACTATCCAGGGGATAAAGGCACTGAAGCTTTCTTT. This encodes CASSYYYPGDKGTEAFF. Together with reference TRBV28 and TRBJ1-1, the CDR3 gives the full variable domain: DVKVTQSSRYLVKRTGEKVFLECVQDMDHENMFWYRQDPGLGLRLIYFSYDVKMKEKGDIPEGYSVSREKKERFSLILESASTNQTSMYLCASSYYYPGDKGTEAFFGQGTRLTVV.

This chain links TRBV7-8 with TRBJ2-5; 8 bases fit TRBD2. The germline gives CDR1 SGHVS, CDR2 FQNEAQ. There are 16 residues in the CDR3. The V gene end was trimmed by 5 bases and the J gene end by 1 base; junction bases not matched to a gene: 9. Here the CDR3 reads CASSIPERGFQETQYF. The CDR3 bases are TGTGCCAGCAGCATACCAGAGCGGGGGTTCCAAGAGACCCAGTACTTC.

The rearrangement joins TRBV6-1 to TRBJ2-1; a weak D match, TRBD2 (5 bases). CDR3 size: 16 residues. Per the germline V gene, CDR1 is MNHNS and CDR2 is SASEGT. Between the trimmed V and J ends, which lost 3 bases and 0 bases, there was a span of 12 bases. DNA for the CDR3: TGTGCCAGCAGTGACTACAGCGGCCTCTCCTACAATGAGCAGTTCTTC. Translating it yields CASSDYSGLSYNEQFF.

The chain combines TRBV27 with TRBJ2-7; TRBD1 matches 8 bases. The length of the CDR3 is 13 residues. CDR1 is MNHEY and CDR2 is SMNVEV in the germline V gene (reference sequence). Trimming removed 7 bases from V and 0 bases from J; junction bases left unmatched: 2. CDR3 loop: CASNTGGSYEQYF. In DNA form, the CDR3 reads TGTGCCAGCAACACAGGGGGCTCCTACGAGCAGTACTTC.

This chain connects TRBV5-1 to TRBJ2-7, with 9 positions matching TRBD1. The CDR3 sequence is 15 residues long. V trimming: 4 bases; J trimming: 2 bases; junction bases outside the gene matches: 7. Germline V lookup: CDR1 SGHRS, CDR2 YFSETQ. CDR3 DNA sequence: TGCGCCAGCAGCGAGCCGGGGACAGGGCCCTACGAGCAGTACTTC. Residues: CASSEPGTGPYEQYF. The complete variable domain, with remaining parts taken from reference TRBV5-1 and TRBJ2-7, reads KAGVTQTPRYLIKTRGQQVTLSCSPISGHRSVSWYQQTPGQGLQFLFEYFSETQRNKGNFPGRFSGRQFSNSRSEMNVSTLELGDSALYLCASSEPGTGPYEQYFGPGTRLTVT.

Ten or more counts support this clonotype. The chain is built from TRBV4-3 and TRBJ2-7, with 7 bases identical to TRBD2. Germline trimming cut 0 bases from V and 2 bases from J; bases unmatched to any gene: 7. The CDR3 has 16 residues. Germline assignment: CDR1 LGHNA and CDR2 YSLEER. The chain's CDR3 is CASSQDLASGAYEQYF. CDR3 DNA: TGCGCCAGCAGCCAAGACCTAGCTAGCGGAGCCTACGAGCAGTACTTC.

The rearrangement uses TRBV3-1 and TRBJ1-1; possible D gene TRBD1, 5 bases. CDR3 length: 14 residues. Trimming pared 5 bases from V and 10 bases from J, leaving 20 bases between. The germline CDR1 and CDR2 sequences are LGHDT and YNNKEL (reference sequence). The CDR3 protein is CASSYRDGHSVAFF. The CDR3 DNA reads TGTGCCAGCAGCTATCGGGACGGTCATTCCGTAGCTTTCTTT.